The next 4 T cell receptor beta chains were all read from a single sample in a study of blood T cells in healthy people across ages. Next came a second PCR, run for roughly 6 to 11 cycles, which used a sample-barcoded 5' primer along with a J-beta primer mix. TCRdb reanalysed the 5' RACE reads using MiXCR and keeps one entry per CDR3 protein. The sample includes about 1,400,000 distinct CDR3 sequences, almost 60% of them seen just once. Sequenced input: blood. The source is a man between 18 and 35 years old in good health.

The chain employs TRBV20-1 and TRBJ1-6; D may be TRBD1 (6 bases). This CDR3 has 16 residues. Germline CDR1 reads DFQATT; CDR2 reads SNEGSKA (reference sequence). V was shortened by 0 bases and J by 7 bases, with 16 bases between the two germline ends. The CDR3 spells CSARESAQGPNSPLHF. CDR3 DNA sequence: TGCAGTGCTAGAGAAAGCGCGCAGGGGCCGAATTCACCCCTCCACTTT.

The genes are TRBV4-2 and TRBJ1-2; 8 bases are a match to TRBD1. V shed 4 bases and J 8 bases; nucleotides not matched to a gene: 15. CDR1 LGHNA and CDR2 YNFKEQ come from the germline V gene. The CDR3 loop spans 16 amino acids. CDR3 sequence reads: CASSPSNRGQGDGYTF. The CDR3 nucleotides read TGTGCCAGCAGCCCGTCCAACCGCGGACAGGGAGACGGCTACACCTTC.

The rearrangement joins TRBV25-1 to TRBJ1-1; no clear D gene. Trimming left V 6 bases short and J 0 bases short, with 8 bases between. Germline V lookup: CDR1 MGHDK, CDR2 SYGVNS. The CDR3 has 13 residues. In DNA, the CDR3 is TGTGCCAGCAGGAAGACGTTGAACACTGAAGCTTTCTTT. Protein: CASRKTLNTEAFF.

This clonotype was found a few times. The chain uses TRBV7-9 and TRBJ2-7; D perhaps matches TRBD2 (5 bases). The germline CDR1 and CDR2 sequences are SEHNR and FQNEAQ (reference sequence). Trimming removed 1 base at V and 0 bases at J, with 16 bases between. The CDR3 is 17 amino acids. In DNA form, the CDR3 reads TGTGCCAGCAGCTTAGTGGCTAGCTGGGGAAGCTCCTACGAGCAGTACTTC. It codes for CASSLVASWGSSYEQYF.